The TCR beta chain described here comes from a study of response to subunit inactivated influenza vaccine. A single record per CDR3 protein comes from TCRdb applying MiXCR to the RT-PCR reads. The repertoire includes under 200,000 distinct CDR3 sequences, roughly 10% of them detected once, and under 40% sits in the top ten. Specimen: CD8+ T cells sorted from PBMCs, collected around 25 months after vaccination. The receptor comes from a man between 45 and 75 years old who received an inactivated influenza vaccine.

The CDR3 DNA is TGCGCCAGCAGCCAAGATAAGTGGTCCCGGGACAGAAATGGCTACACCTTC. As protein: CASSQDKWSRDRNGYTF. This rearrangement joins TRBV4-3 to TRBJ1-2; TRBD1 aligns across 7 bases. After removal of 0 bases from V and 6 bases from J, the junction contained 13 bases not matched to a gene. The V gene's germline CDR1 is LGHNA and CDR2 YSLEER. The CDR3 loop spans 17 amino acids.